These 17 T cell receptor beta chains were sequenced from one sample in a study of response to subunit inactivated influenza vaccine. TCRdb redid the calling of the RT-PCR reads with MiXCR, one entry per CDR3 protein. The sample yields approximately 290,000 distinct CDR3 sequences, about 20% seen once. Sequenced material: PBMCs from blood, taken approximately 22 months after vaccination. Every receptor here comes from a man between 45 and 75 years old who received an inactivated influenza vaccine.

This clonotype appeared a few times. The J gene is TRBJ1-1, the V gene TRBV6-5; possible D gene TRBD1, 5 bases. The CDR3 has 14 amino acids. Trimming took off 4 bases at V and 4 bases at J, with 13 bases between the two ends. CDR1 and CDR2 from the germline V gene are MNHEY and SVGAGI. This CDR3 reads CASSLVVGTTEAFF. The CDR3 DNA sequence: TGTGCCAGCAGTTTGGTTGTAGGGACCACTGAAGCTTTCTTT.

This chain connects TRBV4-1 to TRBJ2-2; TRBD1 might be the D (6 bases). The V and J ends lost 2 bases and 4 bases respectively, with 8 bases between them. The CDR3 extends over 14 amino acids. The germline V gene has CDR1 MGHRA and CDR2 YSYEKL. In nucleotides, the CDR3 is TGCGCCAGCAGCCAACTACAGGGCACCGGGGAGCTGTTTTTT. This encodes CASSQLQGTGELFF.

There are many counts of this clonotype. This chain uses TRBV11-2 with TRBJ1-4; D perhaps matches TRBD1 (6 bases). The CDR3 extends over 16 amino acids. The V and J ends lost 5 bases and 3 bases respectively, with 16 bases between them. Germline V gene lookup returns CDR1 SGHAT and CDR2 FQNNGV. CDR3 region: CASSTLRTASNEKLFF. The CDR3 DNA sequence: TGTGCCAGCAGCACTCTTAGGACAGCTTCTAATGAAAAACTGTTTTTT.

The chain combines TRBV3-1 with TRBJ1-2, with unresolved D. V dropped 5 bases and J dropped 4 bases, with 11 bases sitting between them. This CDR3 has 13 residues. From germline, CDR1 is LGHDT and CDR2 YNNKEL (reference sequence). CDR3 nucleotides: TGTGCCAGCAGCTCTACTAAGGCCTATGGCTACACCTTC. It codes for CASSSTKAYGYTF.

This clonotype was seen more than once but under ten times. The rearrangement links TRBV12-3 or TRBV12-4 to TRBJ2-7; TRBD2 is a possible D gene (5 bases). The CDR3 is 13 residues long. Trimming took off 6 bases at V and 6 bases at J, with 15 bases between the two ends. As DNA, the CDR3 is TGTGCCAGCAGCACCCTCCGGGAACCCGAGCAGTACTTC. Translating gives CASSTLREPEQYF.

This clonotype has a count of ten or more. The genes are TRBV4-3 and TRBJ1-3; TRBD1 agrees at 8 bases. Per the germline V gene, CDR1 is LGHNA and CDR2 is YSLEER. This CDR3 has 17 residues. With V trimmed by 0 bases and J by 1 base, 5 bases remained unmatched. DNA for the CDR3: TGCGCCAGCAGCCAAGAACCACAGGGGGTATCTGGAAACACCATATATTTT. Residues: CASSQEPQGVSGNTIYF.

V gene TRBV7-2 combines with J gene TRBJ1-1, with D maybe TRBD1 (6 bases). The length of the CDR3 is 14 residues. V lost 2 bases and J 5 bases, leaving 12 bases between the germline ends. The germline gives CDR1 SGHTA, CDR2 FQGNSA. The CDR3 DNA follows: TGTGCCAGCAGCTTATCAGGGGTCAGAACTGAAGCTTTCTTT. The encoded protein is CASSLSGVRTEAFF.

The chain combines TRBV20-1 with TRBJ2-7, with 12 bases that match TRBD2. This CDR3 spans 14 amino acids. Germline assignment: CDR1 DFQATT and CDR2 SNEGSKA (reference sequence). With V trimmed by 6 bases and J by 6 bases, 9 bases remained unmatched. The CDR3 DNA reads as TGCAGTGCCACCGGACTAGCGGGATTACGCGAGCAGTACTTC. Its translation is CSATGLAGLREQYF.

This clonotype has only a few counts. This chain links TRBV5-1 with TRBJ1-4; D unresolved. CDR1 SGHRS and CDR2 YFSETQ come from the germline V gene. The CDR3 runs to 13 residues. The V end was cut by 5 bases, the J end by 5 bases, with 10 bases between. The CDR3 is CASRRQKNEKLFF. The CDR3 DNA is TGCGCCAGCAGGCGGCAGAAGAATGAAAAACTGTTTTTT.

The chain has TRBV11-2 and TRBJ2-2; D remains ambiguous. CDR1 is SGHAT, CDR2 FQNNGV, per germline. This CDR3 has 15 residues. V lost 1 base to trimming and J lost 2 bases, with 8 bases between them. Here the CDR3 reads CASSLATLNTGELFF. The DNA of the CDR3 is TGTGCCAGCAGCTTAGCCACGTTAAACACCGGGGAGCTGTTTTTT.

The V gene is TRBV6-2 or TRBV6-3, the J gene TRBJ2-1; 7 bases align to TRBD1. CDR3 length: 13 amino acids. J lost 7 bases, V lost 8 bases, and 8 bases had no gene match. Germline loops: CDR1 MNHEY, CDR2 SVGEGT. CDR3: CASGRQGWNEQFF. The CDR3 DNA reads TGTGCCAGCGGAAGACAGGGTTGGAATGAGCAGTTCTTC.

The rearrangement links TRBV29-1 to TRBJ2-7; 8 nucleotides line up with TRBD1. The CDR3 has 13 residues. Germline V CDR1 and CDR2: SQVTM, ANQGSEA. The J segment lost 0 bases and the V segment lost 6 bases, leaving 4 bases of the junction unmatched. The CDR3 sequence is CSVRTGSSYEQYF. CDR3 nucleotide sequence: TGCAGCGTACGGACAGGGAGCTCCTACGAGCAGTACTTC.

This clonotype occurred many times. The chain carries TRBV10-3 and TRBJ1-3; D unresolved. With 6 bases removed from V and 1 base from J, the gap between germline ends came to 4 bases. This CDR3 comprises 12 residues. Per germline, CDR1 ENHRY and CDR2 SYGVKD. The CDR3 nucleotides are TGTGCCATCAGGACTTCTGGAAACACCATATATTTT. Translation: CAIRTSGNTIYF.

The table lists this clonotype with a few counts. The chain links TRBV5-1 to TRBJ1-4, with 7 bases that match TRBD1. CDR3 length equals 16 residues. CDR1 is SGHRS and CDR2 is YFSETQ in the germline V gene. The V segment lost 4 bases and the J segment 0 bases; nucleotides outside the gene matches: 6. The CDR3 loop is CASSATGATTNEKLFF. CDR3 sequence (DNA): TGCGCCAGCAGCGCCACAGGGGCGACAACTAATGAAAAACTGTTTTTT.

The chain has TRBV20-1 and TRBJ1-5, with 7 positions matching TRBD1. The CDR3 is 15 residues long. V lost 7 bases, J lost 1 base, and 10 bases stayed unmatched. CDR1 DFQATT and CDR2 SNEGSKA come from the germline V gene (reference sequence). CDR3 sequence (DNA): TGCAGTGTTTCCCTCGGGACAGCCAGCAATCAGCCCCAGCATTTT. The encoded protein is CSVSLGTASNQPQHF.

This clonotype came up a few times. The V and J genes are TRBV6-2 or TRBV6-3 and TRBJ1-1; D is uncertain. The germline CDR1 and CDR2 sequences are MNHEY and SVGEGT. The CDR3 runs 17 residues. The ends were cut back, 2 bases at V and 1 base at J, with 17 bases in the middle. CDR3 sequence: CASSYEADLGSNTEAFF. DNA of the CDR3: TGTGCCAGCAGTTACGAGGCGGACCTGGGGTCGAACACTGAAGCTTTCTTT.

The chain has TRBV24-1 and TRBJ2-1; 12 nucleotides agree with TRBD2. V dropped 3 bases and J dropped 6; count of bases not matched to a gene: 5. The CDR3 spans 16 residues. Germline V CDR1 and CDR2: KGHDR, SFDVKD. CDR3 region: CATSDPTSGGINEQFF. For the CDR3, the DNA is TGTGCCACCAGTGATCCGACTAGCGGGGGAATCAATGAGCAGTTCTTC.